Listed below are T cell receptor beta chains from one sample, sequenced in a study of T cell responses to AZD1222 COVID-19 vaccine. Measured with immunoSEQ multiplex PCR; TCRdb has only the in-frame clones, and not every one. Of 65,000 to 90,000 clones listed, about 85% are singletons. Material: peripheral blood, obtained 28 days after the second AZD1222 dose. The receptors were sampled from an adult who received the AZD1222 COVID-19 vaccine. CDR3s include the opening cysteine and the closing phenylalanine or tryptophan. Fields, in order: D gene, J gene, V gene, CDR3 length, CDR3 protein. A D gene is named only where the DNA matches it firmly.

D: .
J: TRBJ2-5
V: TRBV19
length: 12
CDR3: CAVQGYQETQYF

D: TRBD2
J: TRBJ2-3
V: TRBV4-3
length: 17
CDR3: CASSHITGTSETDTQYF

D: TRBD1
J: TRBJ1-1
V: TRBV5-1
length: 15
CDR3: CASSAETGSNTEAFF

D: .
J: TRBJ2-7
V: TRBV4-3
length: 16
CDR3: CASSQELSGRNYEQYF

D: .
J: TRBJ2-1
V: TRBV19
length: 16
CDR3: CASSAPLRDKHNEQFF

D: .
J: TRBJ2-7
V: TRBV4-2
length: 16
CDR3: CASSQATGPSSYEQYF

D: .
J: TRBJ2-3
V: TRBV5-1
length: 15
CDR3: CASSPGLPPTDTQYF

D: .
J: TRBJ2-1
V: TRBV20-1
length: 14
CDR3: CSASRDRAYNEQFF

D: TRBD2
J: TRBJ2-5
V: TRBV7-7
length: 14
CDR3: CASSLAGLQETQYF

D: .
J: TRBJ2-1
V: TRBV5-4
length: 15
CDR3: CASSLSASSHNEQFF

D: .
J: TRBJ2-7
V: TRBV6-5
length: 13
CDR3: CASIRPNSYEQYF

D: .
J: TRBJ2-1
V: TRBV19
length: 15
CDR3: CASRSVVSSYNEQFF

D: .
J: TRBJ1-5
V: TRBV6-5
length: 15
CDR3: CASSSRGQGNQPQHF

D: TRBD1
J: TRBJ2-2
V: TRBV24-1
length: 14
CDR3: CATRGTGATGELFF

D: TRBD1
J: TRBJ1-5
V: TRBV6-5
length: 15
CDR3: CASTYWDRDNQPQHF

D: .
J: TRBJ1-3
V: TRBV7-2
length: 17
CDR3: CASSLVSGRAAGNTIYF

D: .
J: TRBJ2-7
V: TRBV4-1
length: 19
CDR3: CASSQGVISGAGSSYEQYF

D: .
J: TRBJ2-1
V: TRBV6-2/TRBV6-3
length: 13
CDR3: CASSRDSYNEQFF

D: .
J: TRBJ1-4
V: TRBV29-1
length: 13
CDR3: CSVVNSRNEKLFF

D: TRBD2
J: TRBJ2-2
V: TRBV6-5
length: 14
CDR3: CASRLAGGPGELFF

D: TRBD1
J: TRBJ2-1
V: TRBV25-1
length: 15
CDR3: CASTLKDRGYNEQFF

D: TRBD1
J: TRBJ1-2
V: TRBV19
length: 14
CDR3: CASSIGDRRYGYTF

D: .
J: TRBJ2-1
V: TRBV12-3/TRBV12-4
length: 13
CDR3: CASSLRESNEQFF

D: .
J: TRBJ1-2
V: TRBV18
length: 13
CDR3: CASSPALKDGYTF

D: .
J: TRBJ1-3
V: TRBV3-1/TRBV3-2
length: 15
CDR3: CASSLGTADGNTIYF

D: TRBD2
J: TRBJ2-7
V: TRBV4-2
length: 15
CDR3: CASSQDRGLTYEQYF

D: TRBD1
J: TRBJ1-4
V: TRBV5-1
length: 16
CDR3: CASSLARQGPQEKLFF

D: TRBD1
J: TRBJ2-1
V: TRBV29-1
length: 12
CDR3: CSVVDRVDEQFF

D: .
J: TRBJ2-1
V: TRBV6-5
length: 16
CDR3: CASSYSPGAGKNEQFF

D: .
J: TRBJ2-6
V: TRBV19
length: 15
CDR3: CASSIWGAGANVLTF

D: .
J: TRBJ2-6
V: TRBV18
length: 18
CDR3: CASSPLDQGFSGANVLTF

D: .
J: TRBJ2-1
V: TRBV5-6
length: 15
CDR3: CASSFTTGRPDEQFF

D: .
J: TRBJ2-2
V: TRBV13
length: 15
CDR3: CASSFGGGNTGELFF

D: .
J: TRBJ2-1
V: TRBV9
length: 11
CDR3: CASSVRNEQFF

D: .
J: TRBJ2-1
V: TRBV18
length: 11
CDR3: CASSPQVEQFF

D: .
J: TRBJ2-7
V: TRBV14
length: 14
CDR3: CASSRHRSSYEQYF

D: TRBD2
J: TRBJ2-7
V: TRBV3-1/TRBV3-2
length: 17
CDR3: CASSPVTSGSTGYEQYF

D: TRBD2
J: TRBJ2-2
V: TRBV27
length: 16
CDR3: CASKGSGSGYTGELFF

D: .
J: TRBJ2-5
V: TRBV2
length: 13
CDR3: CASSGGSAETQYF

D: .
J: TRBJ2-1
V: TRBV3-1/TRBV3-2
length: 15
CDR3: CASSQASGTYNEQFF

D: TRBD1
J: TRBJ1-6
V: TRBV30
length: 13
CDR3: CAWSVSGTAPLHF

D: .
J: TRBJ1-1
V: TRBV19
length: 14
CDR3: CASSIPGGVTEAFF

D: .
J: TRBJ1-5
V: TRBV27
length: 14
CDR3: CASSFGGGDQPQHF

D: .
J: TRBJ2-7
V: TRBV10-3
length: 13
CDR3: CAITGTTTYEQYF

D: .
J: TRBJ1-4
V: TRBV15
length: 16
CDR3: CATSRDHGLTNEKLFF

D: .
J: TRBJ2-1
V: TRBV19
length: 15
CDR3: CASSTGSGTYNEQFF

D: .
J: TRBJ1-6
V: TRBV2
length: 14
CDR3: CASSDRALGSPLHF

D: .
J: TRBJ1-1
V: TRBV4-1
length: 15
CDR3: CASSQDGQPNTEAFF

D: .
J: TRBJ1-2
V: TRBV29-1
length: 13
CDR3: CSVGSALAYGYTF

D: TRBD1
J: TRBJ1-2
V: TRBV6-5
length: 12
CDR3: CAGKTGSFGYTF

D: .
J: TRBJ1-1
V: TRBV12-3/TRBV12-4
length: 13
CDR3: CASSFRRKTEAFF

D: .
J: TRBJ1-5
V: TRBV7-8
length: 13
CDR3: CASRQSQNQPQHF

D: .
J: TRBJ2-5
V: TRBV6-5
length: 14
CDR3: CASSHQGFGETQYF